This T cell receptor beta chain stems from a study of radiotherapy plus CTLA-4 blockade in lung cancer. Study-wide background: The study recorded objective responses in roughly 20% of patients and disease control in 31%.

Patients had chemo-refractory metastatic non-small-cell lung cancer and received focal radiation plus CTLA-4 blockade that used ipilimumab. TCRdb's table, derived via immunoSEQ multiplex PCR, lists solely in-frame clones and lacks some. The data contain tens of thousands of clones, about 88% of them singletons. To note about this clone: What it binds is not known.

Whole-study findings and limits: Some TCR clones had been derived from tumors. These clones expanded in peripheral blood after radiotherapy plus ipilimumab. The best prediction of response reportedly came from early blood T cell clone dynamics, with interferon-beta.

The TCR originated in a human donor with non-small cell lung cancer that progressed on radiotherapy plus ipilimumab. Sequencing used peripheral blood, obtained from a patient treated with radiotherapy plus ipilimumab.

CDR3 sequence: CASSVQDNEQFF. The CDR3, as DNA: TGTGCCAGCAGCGTACAAGACAATGAGCAGTTCTTC. The gene calls are TRBV9 and TRBJ2-1; D ambiguous. V shed 1 base and J shed 5 bases, with 4 bases lying between them. Germline CDR1 SGDLS, CDR2 YYNGEE. The CDR3 has 12 amino acids. The entire variable domain, with the rest obtained from reference TRBV9 and TRBJ2-1, is as follows: DSGVTQTPKHLITATGQRVTLRCSPRSGDLSVYWYQQSLDQGLQFLIQYYNGEERAKGNILERFSAQQFPDLHSELNLSSLELGDSALYFCASSVQDNEQFFGPGTRLTVL.